Each of the 19 T cell receptor beta chains below was sequenced from the same sample in a study of molecular identifiers for immune sequencing clone quantification. TCRdb used MiXCR to reprocess the PCR reads, holding one entry per CDR3 protein. The repertoire includes 460,000 or so distinct CDR3 sequences, around 23% of them detected once, and under 0.85% sits in the top ten. The sample comprised naive CD8+ T cells from blood, with Jurkat cell RNA spiked in. Subset reported: FACS-sorted CD8+CD4-CCR7+CD45RA+ naive T cells. Every receptor here comes from a human donor in good health. Some libraries in this study had Jurkat cell RNA spiked in.

This clonotype was seen more than once but under ten times. The gene calls are TRBV19 and TRBJ1-5, with D perhaps TRBD1 (5 bases). V was cut by 11 bases and J by 0 bases, with 17 bases left in between. Germline CDR1 is LNHDA and CDR2 is SQIVND (reference sequence). The CDR3 has 15 amino acids. CDR3 sequence (DNA): TGTGCCGGGGGGGAGGGGATCTATAGCAATCAGCCCCAGCATTTT. As protein: CAGGEGIYSNQPQHF.

A word on this clonotype: This could be a read error, since a much larger clone is one nucleotide away. This rearrangement joins TRBV20-1 to TRBJ2-1; TRBD2 matches at 13 bases. With V trimmed by 3 bases and J by 6 bases, 11 bases remained unmatched. Germline assignment: CDR1 DFQATT and CDR2 SNEGSKA (reference sequence). This CDR3 contains 17 residues. The CDR3 bases are TGCAGTGCTAGCCCGGGACTAGCGGGAACCGTTTCCAATGAGCAGTTCTTC. Translation: CSASPGLAGTVSNEQFF.

On this clonotype: A much larger clone lies one base from this, so it may be a read error. This rearrangement joins TRBV29-1 to TRBJ2-7; TRBD1 or TRBD2 may be the D gene (5 bases each). Germline CDR1 and CDR2: SQVTM and ANQGSEA. This CDR3 region has 13 residues. The CDR3 sequence is CSVDEGNSHEQYF. Written as DNA, the CDR3 is TGCAGCGTTGACGAGGGGAACTCCCACGAGCAGTACTTC.

This sequence joins TRBV24-1 and TRBJ2-3, with D perhaps matching TRBD2 (6 bases). The CDR3 runs to 14 residues. Germline values: CDR1 KGHDR, CDR2 SFDVKD. V was clipped by 4 bases and J by 3 bases, with 10 bases between them. The CDR3 DNA sequence: TGTGCCACCAGTGAAGCCGGGACTACAGATACGCAGTATTTT. Amino acid sequence: CATSEAGTTDTQYF.

Only one count was recorded for this clonotype. The chain has TRBV29-1 and TRBJ1-5; maybe TRBD1 (6 bases). Germline V CDR1 and CDR2: SQVTM, ANQGSEA. This CDR3 region has 14 residues. V dropped 6 bases and J dropped 1 base, with 13 bases sitting between them. CDR3 amino acids: CSVGGGASNQPQHF. In DNA, the CDR3 is TGCAGCGTGGGCGGGGGGGCGAGCAATCAGCCCCAGCATTTT.

This clonotype has only a few counts. The chain recombines TRBV28 with TRBJ2-5, with D perhaps TRBD1 or TRBD2 (5 bases each). Germline V gene data show CDR1 as MDHEN and CDR2 as SYDVKM. Trimming took off 6 bases at V and 3 bases at J, with 14 bases between the two ends. This CDR3 is 14 amino acids long. The CDR3 is CASSVSWGKETQYF. The CDR3 nucleotides read TGTGCCAGCAGCGTTAGTTGGGGGAAAGAGACCCAGTACTTC. The full variable domain, in which reference TRBV28 and TRBJ2-5 provide the parts outside the CDR3, is DVKVTQSSRYLVKRTGEKVFLECVQDMDHENMFWYRQDPGLGLRLIYFSYDVKMKEKGDIPEGYSVSREKKERFSLILESASTNQTSMYLCASSVSWGKETQYFGPGTRLLVL.

This clonotype was seen more than once but under ten times. V and J are TRBV29-1 and TRBJ2-1; 9 nucleotides match TRBD2. The CDR3 is made up of 14 amino acids. The germline V gene encodes CDR1 SQVTM and CDR2 ANQGSEA. V lost 6 bases, J lost 3 bases, and 6 bases stayed unmatched. CDR3 coding DNA: TGCAGCGTGGAGCGGGAGGCTAACTACAATGAGCAGTTCTTC. It codes for CSVEREANYNEQFF.

This clonotype has just a few counts. The J gene is TRBJ2-3, the V gene TRBV19, with D possibly TRBD2 on 5 matching bases. V was shortened by 8 bases and J by 1 base, with 7 bases between the two germline ends. The CDR3 spans 12 residues. The V gene's germline CDR1 is LNHDA and CDR2 SQIVND (reference sequence). As DNA, the CDR3 is TGTGCCAGTCGGACTGGCACAGATACGCAGTATTTT. This codes for CASRTGTDTQYF.

In its sample, this clonotype was seen many times. The rearrangement uses TRBV25-1 and TRBJ1-1; a weak D match, TRBD1 (6 bases). V shed 3 bases and J shed 4 bases, with 12 bases lying between them. This CDR3 has 14 residues. Per germline, CDR1 MGHDK and CDR2 SYGVNS. CDR3 in DNA: TGTGCCAGCAGTGACGGGGGGCTCTCCACTGAAGCTTTCTTT. Residues: CASSDGGLSTEAFF.

This clonotype was counted between two and nine times. The chain is built from TRBV6-1 and TRBJ1-4; D call uncertain. The CDR3 spans 16 residues. V dropped 1 base and J dropped 4 bases, with 13 bases sitting between them. CDR1 is MNHNS, CDR2 SASEGT, per germline. CDR3 coding DNA: TGTGCCAGCAGTGAAGTAGTGTCGGGGTATAATGAAAAACTGTTTTTT. Translation gives CASSEVVSGYNEKLFF.

The chain links TRBV24-1 to TRBJ2-1, with unresolved D. V gave up 9 bases and J gave up 8 bases, with 4 bases separating them. This CDR3 is built from 9 residues. Germline assignment: CDR1 KGHDR and CDR2 SFDVKD. The chain's CDR3 is CATPDEQFF. The CDR3 nucleotides read TGTGCCACCCCCGATGAGCAGTTCTTC.

On this clonotype itself: Since a much larger clone is just one base distant, this may be a read error. The rearrangement joins TRBV5-5 to TRBJ1-1; D is unresolved. Germline V CDR1 and CDR2: SGHKS, YYEKEE (reference sequence). CDR3 length: 13 residues. Trimming took off 4 bases at V and 8 bases at J, with 15 bases between the two ends. CDR3 sequence (DNA): TGTGCCAGCAGCGCTGGCCTGTCGGCCGAAGCTTTCTTT. Protein product: CASSAGLSAEAFF.

About this clonotype: One junction end does not reproduce the germline sequence, and a read error may be involved. V is TRBV7-2 and J is TRBJ1-6; D ambiguous. This CDR3 spans 11 amino acids. Germline values: CDR1 SGHTA, CDR2 FQGNSA. The CDR3, as DNA: TGTGCCAGCGGCTTATTGGGGCCCCTCCACTTT. Protein product: CASGLLGPLHF.

This clonotype came up many times. This chain connects TRBV29-1 to TRBJ1-2; D might be TRBD1 (6 bases). CDR1 SQVTM and CDR2 ANQGSEA come from the germline V gene. V was clipped by 6 bases and J by 8 bases, with 16 bases between them. The CDR3 has 12 residues. The CDR3 DNA reads as TGCAGCGTGGGAGGACAGTCTGGCGGCTACACCTTC. Amino acid sequence: CSVGGQSGGYTF. The full variable domain, its missing parts supplied by reference TRBV29-1 and TRBJ1-2, is SAVISQKPSRDICQRGTSLTIQCQVDSQVTMMFWYRQQPGQSLTLIATANQGSEATYESGFVIDKFPISRPNLTFSTLTVSNMSPEDSSIYLCSVGGQSGGYTFGSGTRLTVV.

J is TRBJ2-4 and V is TRBV5-6; 7 positions match TRBD2. The trim removed 0 bases at V and 3 bases at J, leaving 6 bases unmatched. Per germline, CDR1 SGHDT and CDR2 YYEEEE. The CDR3 has 16 amino acids. The CDR3 nucleotides read TGTGCCAGCAGCTTGGGTGCGGGAGTTGGCAAAAACATTCAGTACTTC. It codes for CASSLGAGVGKNIQYF. Full variable domain (missing parts from reference TRBV5-6 and TRBJ2-4): DAGVTQSPTHLIKTRGQQVTLRCSPKSGHDTVSWYQQALGQGPQFIFQYYEEEERQRGNFPDRFSGHQFPNYSSELNVNALLLGDSALYLCASSLGAGVGKNIQYFGAGTRLSVL.

V usage is TRBV29-1 and J usage is TRBJ2-7; D remains ambiguous. CDR1 and CDR2 from the germline V gene are SQVTM and ANQGSEA. CDR3 length: 14 residues. V was pared by 4 bases and J by 5 bases, with 18 bases between. The CDR3 nucleotides are TGCAGCGTTGCCCCTCTTAACCCAACTCACGAGCAGTACTTC. Translating it yields CSVAPLNPTHEQYF.

This chain links TRBV6-1 with TRBJ1-4, with 8 nucleotides matching TRBD1. The length of the CDR3 is 16 residues. The junction had 6 bases not matched to a gene; V was cut back by 4 bases and J by 2 bases. Germline CDR1 MNHNS, CDR2 SASEGT. DNA of the CDR3: TGTGCCAGCAGTGCCTGGACAGGGAGGACTAATGAAAAACTGTTTTTT. It is translated as CASSAWTGRTNEKLFF.

This clonotype came up a few times. The chain employs TRBV7-2 and TRBJ2-1; D may be TRBD1 (6 bases). This CDR3 region has 16 residues. Trimming pared 1 base from V and 8 bases from J, leaving 18 bases between. Looked up from germline, CDR1 is SGHTA and CDR2 is FQGNSA. CDR3 protein: CASSLGGLLHRDEQFF. The CDR3 DNA reads TGTGCCAGCAGCTTAGGGGGGCTACTACATCGGGATGAGCAGTTCTTC.

This clonotype was picked up a small number of times. Germline is not matched at one junction end, which may reflect a read error. This chain connects TRBV24-1 to TRBJ2-3, with D possibly being TRBD1 (5 bases). Germline CDR1 KGHDR, CDR2 SFDVKD. The CDR3 spans 14 residues. CDR3 sequence (DNA): TGTGCCAACAACCCAGGGTTCAAAACAGGTACGCAGTATTTT. It specifies CANNPGFKTGTQYF.